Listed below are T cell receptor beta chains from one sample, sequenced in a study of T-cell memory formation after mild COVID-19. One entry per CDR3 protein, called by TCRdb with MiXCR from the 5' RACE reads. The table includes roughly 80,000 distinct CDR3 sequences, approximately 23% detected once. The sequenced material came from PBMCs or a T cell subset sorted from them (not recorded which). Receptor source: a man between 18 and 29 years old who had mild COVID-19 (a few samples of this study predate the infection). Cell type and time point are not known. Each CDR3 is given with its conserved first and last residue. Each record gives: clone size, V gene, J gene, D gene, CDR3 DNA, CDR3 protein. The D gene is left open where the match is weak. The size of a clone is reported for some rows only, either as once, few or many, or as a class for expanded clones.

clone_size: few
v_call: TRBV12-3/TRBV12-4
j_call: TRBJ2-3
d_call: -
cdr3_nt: TGTGCCAGCAGTTTCCTAGTAGGAAACGGCACAGATACGCAGTATTTT
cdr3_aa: CASSFLVGNGTDTQYF

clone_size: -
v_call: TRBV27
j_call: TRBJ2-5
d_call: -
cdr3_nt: TGTGCCAGCCAGGTCCTGGGGGGTCAAGAGACCCAGTACTTC
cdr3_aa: CASQVLGGQETQYF

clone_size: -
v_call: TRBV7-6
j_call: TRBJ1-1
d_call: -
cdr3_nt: TGTGCCAGCAGCTTTGGAAGTCTAGCTGACACTGAAGCTTTCTTT
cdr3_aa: CASSFGSLADTEAFF

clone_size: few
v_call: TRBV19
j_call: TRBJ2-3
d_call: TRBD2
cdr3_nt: TGTGCCAGTAGTGTGCTAGCGGCTAGCACAGATACGCAGTATTTT
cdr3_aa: CASSVLAASTDTQYF

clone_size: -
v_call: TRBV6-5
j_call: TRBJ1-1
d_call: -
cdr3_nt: TGTGCCAGCAGTTACTCGGGGCGGGCGAACACTGAAGCTTTCTTT
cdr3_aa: CASSYSGRANTEAFF

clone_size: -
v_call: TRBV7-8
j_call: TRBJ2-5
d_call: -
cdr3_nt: TGTGCCAGCAAGAGCTTAAGGACAGCCGTACCCTACCAAGAGACCCAGTACTTC
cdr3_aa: CASKSLRTAVPYQETQYF

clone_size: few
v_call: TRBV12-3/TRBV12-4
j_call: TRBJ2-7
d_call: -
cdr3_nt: TGTGCCAGCAGCCCGAATTCATTCTTCTCCTACGAGCAGTACTTC
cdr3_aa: CASSPNSFFSYEQYF

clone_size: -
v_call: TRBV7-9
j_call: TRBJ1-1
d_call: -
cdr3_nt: TGTGCCAGCAGACACGGGGGGGCAGCTTTCTTT
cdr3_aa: CASRHGGAAFF

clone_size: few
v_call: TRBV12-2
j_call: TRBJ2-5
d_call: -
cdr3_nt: TGTGCAAGTCGCTTCATAGGAGAAGAGACCCAGTACTTC
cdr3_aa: CASRFIGEETQYF

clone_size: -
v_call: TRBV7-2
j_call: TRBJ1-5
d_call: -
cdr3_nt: TGTGCCAGCAGCCTTTCCCCCTATAGGGGCGAGGGCAATCAGCCCCAGCATTTT
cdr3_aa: CASSLSPYRGEGNQPQHF

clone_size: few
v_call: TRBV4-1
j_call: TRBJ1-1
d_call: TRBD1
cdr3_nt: TGCGCCAGCAGCCAGCCAGGGGGGGGGCGCGACACTGAAGCTTTCTTT
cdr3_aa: CASSQPGGGRDTEAFF

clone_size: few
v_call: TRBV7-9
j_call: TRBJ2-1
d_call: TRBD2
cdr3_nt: TGTGCCAGCAGCTTAGTGATAGCGGGAACGAATGAGCAGTTCTTC
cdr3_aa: CASSLVIAGTNEQFF

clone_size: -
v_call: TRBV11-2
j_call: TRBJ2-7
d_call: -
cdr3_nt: TGTGCCAGCAGCCCTTACAGCAGGGAGCCCTACGAGCAGTACTTC
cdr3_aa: CASSPYSREPYEQYF

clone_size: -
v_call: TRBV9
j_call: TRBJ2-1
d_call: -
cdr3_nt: TGTGCCAGCAGCGGTGGTACCGTGCGGTCCTACAATGAGCAGTTCTTC
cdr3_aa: CASSGGTVRSYNEQFF

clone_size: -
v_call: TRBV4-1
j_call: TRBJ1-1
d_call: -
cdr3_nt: TGCGCCAGCAGCCCCCACATGACTAACACTGAAGCTTTCTTT
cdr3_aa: CASSPHMTNTEAFF

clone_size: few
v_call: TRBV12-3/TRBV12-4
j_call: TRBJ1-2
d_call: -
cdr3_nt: TGTGCCAGCACGGGGGGCTCCTATGGCTACACCTTC
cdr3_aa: CASTGGSYGYTF

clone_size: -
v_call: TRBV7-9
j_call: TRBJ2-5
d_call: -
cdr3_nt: TGTGCCAGCAGCTCGCGACTAGGCGGCGAGACCCAGTACTTC
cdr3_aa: CASSSRLGGETQYF

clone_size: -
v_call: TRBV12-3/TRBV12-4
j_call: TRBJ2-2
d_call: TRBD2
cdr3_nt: TGTGCCAGCACTACTTCTAGCGGGATCAACACCGGGGAGCTGTTTTTT
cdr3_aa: CASTTSSGINTGELFF

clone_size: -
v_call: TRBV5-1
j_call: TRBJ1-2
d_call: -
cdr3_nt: TGCGCCAGCAGCTTGTTGTCAGGCCTAGCTAACTATGGCTACACCTTC
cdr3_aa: CASSLLSGLANYGYTF

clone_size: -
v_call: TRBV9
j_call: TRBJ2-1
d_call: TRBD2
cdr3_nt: TGTGCCAGCAGCCCACGGGGGGGCTTCGACAATGAGCAGTTCTTC
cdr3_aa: CASSPRGGFDNEQFF

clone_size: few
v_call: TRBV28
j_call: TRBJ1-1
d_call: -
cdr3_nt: TGTGCCAGCAGTTGGCCGTTGGGCAGGGGCTTTGACACTGAAGCTTTCTTT
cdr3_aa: CASSWPLGRGFDTEAFF

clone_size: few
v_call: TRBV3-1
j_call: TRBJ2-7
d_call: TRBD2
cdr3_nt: TGTGCCAGCAGCCAGGGCGGGGGACTAGGATACGAGCAGTACTTC
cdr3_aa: CASSQGGGLGYEQYF

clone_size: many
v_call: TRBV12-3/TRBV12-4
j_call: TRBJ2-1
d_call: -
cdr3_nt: TGTGCCAGCAGCCGGGGACCCTACAATGAGCAGTTCTTC
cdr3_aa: CASSRGPYNEQFF

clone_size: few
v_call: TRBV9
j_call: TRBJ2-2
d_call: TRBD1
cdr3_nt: TGTGCCAGCAGCGTAGAAGGACAGGGGGGCGGGGAGCTGTTTTTT
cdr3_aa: CASSVEGQGGGELFF

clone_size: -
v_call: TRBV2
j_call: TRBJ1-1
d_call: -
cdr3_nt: TGTGCCAGCAGTGATTCGGGTTTCGCGAACACTGAAGCTTTCTTT
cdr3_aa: CASSDSGFANTEAFF

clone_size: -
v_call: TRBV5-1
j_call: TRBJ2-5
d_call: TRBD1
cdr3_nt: TGCGCCAGCAGCTTCCGGACAGGGGCAGGGGAGACCCAGTACTTC
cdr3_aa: CASSFRTGAGETQYF

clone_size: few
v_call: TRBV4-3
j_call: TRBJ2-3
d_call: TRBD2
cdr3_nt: TGCGCCAGCAGCCAAGACCCTAGCGGGGCCGGGGCAGATACGCAGTATTTT
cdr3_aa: CASSQDPSGAGADTQYF

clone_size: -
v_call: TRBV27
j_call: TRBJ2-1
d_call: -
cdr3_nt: TGTGCCAGCAGTTTCGACGGACGGGGACGGGACAATGAGCAGTTCTTC
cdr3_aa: CASSFDGRGRDNEQFF

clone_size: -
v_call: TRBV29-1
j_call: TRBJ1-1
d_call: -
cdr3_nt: TGCAGCGTTGGAAAGGGATCTAACACTGAAGCTTTCTTT
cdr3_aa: CSVGKGSNTEAFF

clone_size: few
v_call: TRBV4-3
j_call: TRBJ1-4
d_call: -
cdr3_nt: TGCGCCAGCAGCCAAACTTCGAGGGGAAAACTGTTTTTT
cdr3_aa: CASSQTSRGKLFF

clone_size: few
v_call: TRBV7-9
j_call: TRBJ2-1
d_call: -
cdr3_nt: TGTGCCAGCAGCTTACCGGGGGTAGCGTATGAGCAGTTCTTC
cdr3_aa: CASSLPGVAYEQFF

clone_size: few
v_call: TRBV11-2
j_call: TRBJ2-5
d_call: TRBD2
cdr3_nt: TGTGCCAGCAGCTCCCGGACTAGCGAAGCCCAGTACTTC
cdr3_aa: CASSSRTSEAQYF

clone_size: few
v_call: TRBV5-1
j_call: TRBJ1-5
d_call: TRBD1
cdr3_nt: TGCGCCAGCAGCTTAGGGACAGGGAGCAATCAGCCCCAGCATTTT
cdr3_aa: CASSLGTGSNQPQHF

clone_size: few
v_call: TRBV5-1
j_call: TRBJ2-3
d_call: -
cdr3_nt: TGCGCCAGCAGCTACTGGGTCTACACAGATACGCAGTATTTT
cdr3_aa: CASSYWVYTDTQYF

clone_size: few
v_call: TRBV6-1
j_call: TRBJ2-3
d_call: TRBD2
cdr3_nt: TGTGCCAGCAGCGAAGCGGGGGGGCCAGCAGATACGCAGTATTTT
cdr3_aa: CASSEAGGPADTQYF

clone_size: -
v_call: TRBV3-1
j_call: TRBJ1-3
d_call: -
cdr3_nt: TGTGCCAGCAGCGCAGAAATAGGGTTTACTGGAAACACCATATATTTT
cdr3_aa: CASSAEIGFTGNTIYF

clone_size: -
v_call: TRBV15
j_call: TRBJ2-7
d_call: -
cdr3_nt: TGTGCCACCAGCATTGGATTCGGGGGATACGAGCAGTACTTC
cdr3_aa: CATSIGFGGYEQYF

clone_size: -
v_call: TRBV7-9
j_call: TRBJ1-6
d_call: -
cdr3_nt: TGTGCCAGCAGCTCAGGCAGGCAGAATTCACCCCTCCACTTT
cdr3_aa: CASSSGRQNSPLHF

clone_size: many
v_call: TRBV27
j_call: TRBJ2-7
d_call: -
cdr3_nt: TGTGCCAGCAGTTTATTCCCGGGCCCCTACGAGCAGTACTTC
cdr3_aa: CASSLFPGPYEQYF

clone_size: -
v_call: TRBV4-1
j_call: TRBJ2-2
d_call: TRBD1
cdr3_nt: TGCGCCAGCAGACCGACAGGGGAAGGGACCGGGGAGCTGTTTTTT
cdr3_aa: CASRPTGEGTGELFF

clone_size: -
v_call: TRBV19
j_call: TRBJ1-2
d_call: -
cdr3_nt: TGTGCCACTGGGCCACCTAACTATGGCTACACCTTC
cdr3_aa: CATGPPNYGYTF

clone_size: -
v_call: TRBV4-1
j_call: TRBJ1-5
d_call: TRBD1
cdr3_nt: TGCGCCAGCAGCCAAGATTGGGACAGGGGTCAGCCCCAGCATTTT
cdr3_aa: CASSQDWDRGQPQHF

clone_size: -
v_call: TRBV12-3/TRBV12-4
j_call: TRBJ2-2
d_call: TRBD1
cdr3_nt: TGTGCCAGCACTCACCGGGACAGGGGTCGCACCGGGGAGCTGTTTTTT
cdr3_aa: CASTHRDRGRTGELFF

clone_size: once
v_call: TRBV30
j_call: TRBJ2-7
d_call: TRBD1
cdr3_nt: TGTGCCTGGGGACAGGGTGACTACGAGCAGTACTTC
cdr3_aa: CAWGQGDYEQYF

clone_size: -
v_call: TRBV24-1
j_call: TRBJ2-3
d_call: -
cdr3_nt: TGTGCCACCAGTGACGCAAACCGGGACTCGGGGCGCCATACGCAGTATTTT
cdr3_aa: CATSDANRDSGRHTQYF

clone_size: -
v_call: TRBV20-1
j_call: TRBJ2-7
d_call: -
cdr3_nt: TGCAGTGCTAGAGACAGGCCGGACTACGAGCAGTACTTC
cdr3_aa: CSARDRPDYEQYF

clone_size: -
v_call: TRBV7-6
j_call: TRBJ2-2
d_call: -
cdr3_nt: TGTGCCAGCAGCCGCCAGAACACCGGGGAGCTGTTTTTT
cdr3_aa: CASSRQNTGELFF

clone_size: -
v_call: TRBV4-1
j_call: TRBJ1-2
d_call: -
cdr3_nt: TGCGCCAGCAGCCAACGACAGACAGTGGCTAACTATGGCTACACCTTC
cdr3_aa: CASSQRQTVANYGYTF

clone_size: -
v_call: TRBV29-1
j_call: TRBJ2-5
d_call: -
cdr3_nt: TGCAGCGTTCAGGGGGAGACCCAGTACTTC
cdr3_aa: CSVQGETQYF

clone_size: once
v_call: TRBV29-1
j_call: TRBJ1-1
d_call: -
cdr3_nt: TGCAGCGTCCCGACCTCAGGAACTCTTGAAGCTTTCTTT
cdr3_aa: CSVPTSGTLEAFF

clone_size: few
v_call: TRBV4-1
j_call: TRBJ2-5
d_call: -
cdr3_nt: TGCGCCAGCAGCCCGATCGACAGGGAGGCGGAGACCCAGTACTTC
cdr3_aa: CASSPIDREAETQYF

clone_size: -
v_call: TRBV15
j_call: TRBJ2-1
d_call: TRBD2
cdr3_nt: TGTGTCACCAGCAGAGCTGGACTAGCGGGGGGGCCTGGGCCCAATGAGCAGTTCTTC
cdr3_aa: CVTSRAGLAGGPGPNEQFF

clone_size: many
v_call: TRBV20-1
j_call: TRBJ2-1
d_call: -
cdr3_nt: TGCAGTGCCGTCGTTGTTGGGGGCGGCAATGAGCAGTTCTTC
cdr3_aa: CSAVVVGGGNEQFF

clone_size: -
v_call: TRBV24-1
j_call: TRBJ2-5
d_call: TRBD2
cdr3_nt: TGTGCCACCAGTGACTCGGGACTAGCAAAGACCCAGTACTTC
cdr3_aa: CATSDSGLAKTQYF

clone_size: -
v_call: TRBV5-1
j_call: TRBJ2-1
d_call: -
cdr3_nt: TGCGCCAGCAGCCGACGGGCCCCCCGGGATGAGCAGTTCTTC
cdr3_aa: CASSRRAPRDEQFF

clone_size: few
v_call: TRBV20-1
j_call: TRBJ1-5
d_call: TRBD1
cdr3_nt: TGCAGTGCTAGAGATCCAGGACAGGGGAAGTTGCTCAATCAGCCCCAGCATTTT
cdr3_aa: CSARDPGQGKLLNQPQHF

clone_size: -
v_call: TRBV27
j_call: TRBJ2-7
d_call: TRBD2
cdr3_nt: TGTGCCAGCAGTTCCGGACTAGCGCTGGAGCAGTACTTC
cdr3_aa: CASSSGLALEQYF